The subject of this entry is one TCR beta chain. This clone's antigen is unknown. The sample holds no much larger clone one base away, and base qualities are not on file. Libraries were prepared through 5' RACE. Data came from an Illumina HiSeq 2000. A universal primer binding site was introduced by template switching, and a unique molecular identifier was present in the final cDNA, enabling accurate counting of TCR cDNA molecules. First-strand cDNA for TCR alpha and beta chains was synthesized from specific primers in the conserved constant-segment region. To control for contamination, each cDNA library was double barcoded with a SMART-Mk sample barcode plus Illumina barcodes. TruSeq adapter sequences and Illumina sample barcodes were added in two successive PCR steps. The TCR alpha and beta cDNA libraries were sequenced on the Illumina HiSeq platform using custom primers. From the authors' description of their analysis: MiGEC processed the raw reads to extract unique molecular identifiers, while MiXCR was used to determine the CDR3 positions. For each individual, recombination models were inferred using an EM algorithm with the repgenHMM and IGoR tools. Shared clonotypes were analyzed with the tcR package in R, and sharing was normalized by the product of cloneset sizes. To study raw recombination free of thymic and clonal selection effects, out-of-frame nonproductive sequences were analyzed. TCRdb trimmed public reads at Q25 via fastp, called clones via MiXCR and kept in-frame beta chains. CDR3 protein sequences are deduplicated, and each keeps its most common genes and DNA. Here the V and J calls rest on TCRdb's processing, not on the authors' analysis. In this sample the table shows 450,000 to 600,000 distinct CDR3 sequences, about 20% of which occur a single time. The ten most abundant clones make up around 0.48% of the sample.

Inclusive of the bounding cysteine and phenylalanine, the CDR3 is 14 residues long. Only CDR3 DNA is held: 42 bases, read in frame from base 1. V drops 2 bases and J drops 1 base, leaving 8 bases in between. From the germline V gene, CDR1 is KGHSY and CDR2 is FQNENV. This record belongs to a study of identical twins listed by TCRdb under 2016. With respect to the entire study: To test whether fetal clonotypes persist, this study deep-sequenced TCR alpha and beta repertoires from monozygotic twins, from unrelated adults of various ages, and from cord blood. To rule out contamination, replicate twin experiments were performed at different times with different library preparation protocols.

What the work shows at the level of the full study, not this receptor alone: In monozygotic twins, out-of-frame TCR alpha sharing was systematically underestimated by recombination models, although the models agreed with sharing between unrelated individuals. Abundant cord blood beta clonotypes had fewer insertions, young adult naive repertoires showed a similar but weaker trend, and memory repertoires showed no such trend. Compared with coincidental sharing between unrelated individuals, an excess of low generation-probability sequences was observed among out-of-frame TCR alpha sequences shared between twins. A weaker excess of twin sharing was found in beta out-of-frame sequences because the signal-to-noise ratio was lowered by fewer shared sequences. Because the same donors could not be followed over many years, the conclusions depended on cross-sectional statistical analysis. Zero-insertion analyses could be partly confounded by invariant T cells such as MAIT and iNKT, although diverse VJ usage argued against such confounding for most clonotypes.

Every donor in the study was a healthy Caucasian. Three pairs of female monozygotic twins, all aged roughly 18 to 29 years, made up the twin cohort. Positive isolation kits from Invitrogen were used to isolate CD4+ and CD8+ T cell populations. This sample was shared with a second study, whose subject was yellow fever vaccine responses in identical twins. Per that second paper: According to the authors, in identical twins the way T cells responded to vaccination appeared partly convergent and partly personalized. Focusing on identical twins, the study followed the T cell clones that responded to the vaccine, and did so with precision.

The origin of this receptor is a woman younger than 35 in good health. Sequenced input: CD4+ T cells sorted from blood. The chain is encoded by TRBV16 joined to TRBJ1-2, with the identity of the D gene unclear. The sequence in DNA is TGTGCCAGCAGCCAAATCTTCCTTAACTATGGCTACACCTTC. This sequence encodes CASSQIFLNYGYTF.